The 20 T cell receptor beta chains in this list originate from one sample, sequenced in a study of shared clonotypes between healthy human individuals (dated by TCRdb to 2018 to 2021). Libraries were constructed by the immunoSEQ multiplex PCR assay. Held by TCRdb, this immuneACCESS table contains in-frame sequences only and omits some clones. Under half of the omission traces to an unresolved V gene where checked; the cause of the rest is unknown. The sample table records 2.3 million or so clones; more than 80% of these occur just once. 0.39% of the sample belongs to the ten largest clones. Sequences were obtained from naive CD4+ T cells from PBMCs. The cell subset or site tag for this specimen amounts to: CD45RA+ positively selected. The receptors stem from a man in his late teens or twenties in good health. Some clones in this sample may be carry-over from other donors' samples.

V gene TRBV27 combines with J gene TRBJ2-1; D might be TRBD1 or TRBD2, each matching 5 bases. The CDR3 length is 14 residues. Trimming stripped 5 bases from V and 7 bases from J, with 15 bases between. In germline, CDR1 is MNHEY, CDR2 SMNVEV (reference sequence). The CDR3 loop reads CASSQRNGGNEQFF. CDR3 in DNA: TGTGCCAGCAGTCAACGTAATGGGGGTAATGAGCAGTTCTTC.

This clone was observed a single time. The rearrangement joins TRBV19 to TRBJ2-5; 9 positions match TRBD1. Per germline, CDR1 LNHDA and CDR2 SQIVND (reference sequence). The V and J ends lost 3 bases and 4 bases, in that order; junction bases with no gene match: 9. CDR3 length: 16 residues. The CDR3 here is CASSIPRGQGRETQYF. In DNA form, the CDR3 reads TGTGCCAGTAGTATCCCTCGGGGACAGGGCAGAGAGACCCAGTACTTC.

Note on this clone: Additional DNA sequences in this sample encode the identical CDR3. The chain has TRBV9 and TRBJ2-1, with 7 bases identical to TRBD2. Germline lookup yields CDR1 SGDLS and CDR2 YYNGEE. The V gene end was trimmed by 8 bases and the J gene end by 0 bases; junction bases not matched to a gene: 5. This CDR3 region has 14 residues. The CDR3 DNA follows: TGTGCCAGTGATGGCGGGAGCTCCTACAATGAGCAGTTCTTC. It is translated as CASDGGSSYNEQFF.

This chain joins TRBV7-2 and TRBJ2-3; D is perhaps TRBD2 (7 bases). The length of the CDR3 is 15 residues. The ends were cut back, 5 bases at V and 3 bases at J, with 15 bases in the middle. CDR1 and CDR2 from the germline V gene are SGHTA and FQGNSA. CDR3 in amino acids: CASSLRAGATDTQYF. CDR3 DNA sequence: TGTGCCAGCAGCCTCCGGGCGGGGGCGACAGATACGCAGTATTTT.

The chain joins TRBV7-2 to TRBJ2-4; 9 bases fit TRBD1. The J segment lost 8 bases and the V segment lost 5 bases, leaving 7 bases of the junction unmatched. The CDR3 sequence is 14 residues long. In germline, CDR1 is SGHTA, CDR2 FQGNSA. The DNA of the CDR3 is TGTGCCAGCAGCCTGGACAGGGGATGGGACATTCAGTACTTC. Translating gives CASSLDRGWDIQYF.

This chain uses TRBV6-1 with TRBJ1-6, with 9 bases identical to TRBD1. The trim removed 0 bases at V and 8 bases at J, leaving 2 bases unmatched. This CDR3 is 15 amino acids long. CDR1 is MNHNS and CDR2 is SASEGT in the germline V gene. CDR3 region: CASSEATGGYSPLHF. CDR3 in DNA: TGTGCCAGCAGTGAAGCGACAGGGGGATATTCACCCCTCCACTTT.

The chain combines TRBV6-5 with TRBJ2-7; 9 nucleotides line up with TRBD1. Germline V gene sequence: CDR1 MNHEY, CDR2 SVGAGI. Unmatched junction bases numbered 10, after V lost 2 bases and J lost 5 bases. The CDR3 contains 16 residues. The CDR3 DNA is TGTGCCAGCAGTTACGGGTCCGGGACAGGGTTCCACGAGCAGTACTTC. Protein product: CASSYGSGTGFHEQYF.

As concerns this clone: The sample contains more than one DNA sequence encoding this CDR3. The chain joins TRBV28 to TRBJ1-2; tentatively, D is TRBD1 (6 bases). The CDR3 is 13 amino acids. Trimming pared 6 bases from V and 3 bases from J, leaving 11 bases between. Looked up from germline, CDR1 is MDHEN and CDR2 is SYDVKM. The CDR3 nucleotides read TGTGCCAGCAGCCTCCAGGGGTACTATGGCTACACCTTC. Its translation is CASSLQGYYGYTF.

Here the CDR3 DNA reads TGTGCCAGCAGTTCTTGGGTAGGTAGGGACAGGGGGCTCAACACTGAAGCTTTCTTT. Translating gives CASSSWVGRDRGLNTEAFF. The chain joins TRBV28 to TRBJ1-1; TRBD1 matches 12 bases. Germline CDR1 MDHEN, CDR2 SYDVKM. Trimming cost V 4 bases and J 2 bases; bases outside gene matches: 14. The CDR3 length is 19 residues.

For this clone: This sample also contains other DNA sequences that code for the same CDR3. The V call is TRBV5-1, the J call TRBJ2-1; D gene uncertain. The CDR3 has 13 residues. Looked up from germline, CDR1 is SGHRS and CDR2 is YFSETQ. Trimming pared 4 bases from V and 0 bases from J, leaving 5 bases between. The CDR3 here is CASSQSSYNEQFF. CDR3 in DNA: TGCGCCAGCAGCCAAAGCTCCTACAATGAGCAGTTCTTC. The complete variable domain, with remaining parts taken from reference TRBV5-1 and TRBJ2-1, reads KAGVTQTPRYLIKTRGQQVTLSCSPISGHRSVSWYQQTPGQGLQFLFEYFSETQRNKGNFPGRFSGRQFSNSRSEMNVSTLELGDSALYLCASSQSSYNEQFFGPGTRLTVL.

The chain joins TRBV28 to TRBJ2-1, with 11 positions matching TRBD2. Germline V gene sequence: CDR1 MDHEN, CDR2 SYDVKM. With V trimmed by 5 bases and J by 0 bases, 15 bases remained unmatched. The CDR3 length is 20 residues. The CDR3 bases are TGTGCCAGCAGTGTTGGCGGGACTAGCGGACATTGGAGCTCCTACAATGAGCAGTTCTTC. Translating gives CASSVGGTSGHWSSYNEQFF.

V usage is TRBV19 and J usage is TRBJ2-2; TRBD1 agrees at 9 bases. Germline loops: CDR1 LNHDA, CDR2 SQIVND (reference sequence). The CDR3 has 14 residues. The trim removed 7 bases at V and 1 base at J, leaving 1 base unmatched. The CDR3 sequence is CASMGQGNTGELFF. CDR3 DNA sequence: TGTGCCAGTATGGGACAGGGGAACACCGGGGAGCTGTTTTTT.

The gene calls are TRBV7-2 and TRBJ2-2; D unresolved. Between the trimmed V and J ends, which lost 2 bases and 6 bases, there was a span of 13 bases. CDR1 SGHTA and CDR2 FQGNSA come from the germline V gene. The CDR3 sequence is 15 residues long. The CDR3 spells CASSLILSNPGELFF. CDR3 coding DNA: TGTGCCAGCAGCTTAATACTTAGCAATCCCGGGGAGCTGTTTTTT.

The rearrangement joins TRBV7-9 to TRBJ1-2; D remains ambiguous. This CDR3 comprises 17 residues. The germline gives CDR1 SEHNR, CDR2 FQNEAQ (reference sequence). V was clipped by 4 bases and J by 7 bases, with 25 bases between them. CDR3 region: CASSSLEVVDGLSGYTF. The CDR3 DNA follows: TGTGCCAGCAGCTCCCTTGAGGTGGTGGACGGGTTATCTGGCTACACCTTC.

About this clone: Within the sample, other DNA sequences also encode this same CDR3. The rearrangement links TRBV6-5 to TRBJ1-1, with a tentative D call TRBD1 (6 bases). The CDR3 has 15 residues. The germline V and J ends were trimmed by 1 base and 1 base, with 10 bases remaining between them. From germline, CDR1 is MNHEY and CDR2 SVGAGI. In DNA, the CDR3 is TGTGCCAGCAGTTACTGGGGGCAGGGGAACACTGAAGCTTTCTTT. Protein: CASSYWGQGNTEAFF.

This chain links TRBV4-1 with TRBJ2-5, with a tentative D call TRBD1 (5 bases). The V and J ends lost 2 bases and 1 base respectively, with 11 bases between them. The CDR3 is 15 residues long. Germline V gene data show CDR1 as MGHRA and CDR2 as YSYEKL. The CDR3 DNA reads TGCGCCAGCAGCCAATTGGGGCGGCCCCAAGAGACCCAGTACTTC. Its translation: CASSQLGRPQETQYF.

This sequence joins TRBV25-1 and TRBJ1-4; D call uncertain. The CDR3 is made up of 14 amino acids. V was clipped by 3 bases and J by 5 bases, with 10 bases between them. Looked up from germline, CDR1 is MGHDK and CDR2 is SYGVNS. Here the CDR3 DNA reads TGTGCCAGCAGTGATAATACCTTCAATGAAAAACTGTTTTTT. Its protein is CASSDNTFNEKLFF.

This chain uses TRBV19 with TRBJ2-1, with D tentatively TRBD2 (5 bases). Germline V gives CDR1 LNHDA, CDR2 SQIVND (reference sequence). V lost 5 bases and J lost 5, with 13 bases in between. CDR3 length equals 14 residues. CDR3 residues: CASSPGKRHNEQFF. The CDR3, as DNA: TGTGCCAGTAGTCCCGGGAAGAGACACAATGAGCAGTTCTTC.

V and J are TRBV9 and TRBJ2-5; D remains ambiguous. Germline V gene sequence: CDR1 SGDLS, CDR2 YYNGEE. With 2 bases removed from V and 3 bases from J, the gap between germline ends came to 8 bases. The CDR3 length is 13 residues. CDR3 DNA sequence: TGTGCCAGCAGCGTCCGGGTAGAAGAGACCCAGTACTTC. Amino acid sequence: CASSVRVEETQYF. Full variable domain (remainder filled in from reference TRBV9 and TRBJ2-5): DSGVTQTPKHLITATGQRVTLRCSPRSGDLSVYWYQQSLDQGLQFLIQYYNGEERAKGNILERFSAQQFPDLHSELNLSSLELGDSALYFCASSVRVEETQYFGPGTRLLVL.

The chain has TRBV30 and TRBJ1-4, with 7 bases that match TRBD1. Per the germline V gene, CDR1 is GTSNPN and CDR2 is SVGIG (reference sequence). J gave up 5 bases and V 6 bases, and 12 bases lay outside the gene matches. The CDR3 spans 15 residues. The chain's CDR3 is CACSRKGTANEKLFF. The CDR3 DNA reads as TGTGCCTGTTCAAGAAAAGGGACAGCGAATGAAAAACTGTTTTTT. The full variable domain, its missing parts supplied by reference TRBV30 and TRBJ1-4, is SQTIHQWPATLVQPVGSPLSLECTVEGTSNPNLYWYRQAAGRGLQLLFYSVGIGQISSEVPQNLSASRPQDRQFILSSKKLLLSDSGFYLCACSRKGTANEKLFFGSGTQLSVL.